This T cell receptor (beta chain) was obtained from a study of blood T cell repertoires in COVID-19. Study-level information: There were acute and convalescent COVID-19 samples, and they came from the United States, Italy and Spain.

In terms of age and location, participants ranged from roughly 18 to 90 years and lived in about two dozen US areas. Two negative PCRs, clearance, or symptom resolution characterized the recovered Cohort 3 donors. In the original analysis: Estimates of nucleated cell counts were drawn from the amplification of reference gene primers. Sequenced by immunoSEQ multiplex PCR; TCRdb stores in-frame clones only, minus some. V, J and clone size were drawn from that table, and D and trimming were deduced from the DNA. The table has fewer than 400,000 clones, approximately 88% seen once. Sample: PBMCs or T cells enriched from blood (not recorded which). This TCR derives from a woman aged 18-29 years who had recovered from COVID-19.

This chain's CDR3 is CASSLEQVYGYTF. The CDR3 nucleotides read TGTGCCAGCAGTTTAGAACAGGTCTATGGCTACACCTTC. The chain employs TRBV12-3 or TRBV12-4 and TRBJ1-2, with D maybe TRBD1 (5 bases). This CDR3 is 13 amino acids long. V lost 1 base to trimming and J lost 4 bases, with 7 bases between them.